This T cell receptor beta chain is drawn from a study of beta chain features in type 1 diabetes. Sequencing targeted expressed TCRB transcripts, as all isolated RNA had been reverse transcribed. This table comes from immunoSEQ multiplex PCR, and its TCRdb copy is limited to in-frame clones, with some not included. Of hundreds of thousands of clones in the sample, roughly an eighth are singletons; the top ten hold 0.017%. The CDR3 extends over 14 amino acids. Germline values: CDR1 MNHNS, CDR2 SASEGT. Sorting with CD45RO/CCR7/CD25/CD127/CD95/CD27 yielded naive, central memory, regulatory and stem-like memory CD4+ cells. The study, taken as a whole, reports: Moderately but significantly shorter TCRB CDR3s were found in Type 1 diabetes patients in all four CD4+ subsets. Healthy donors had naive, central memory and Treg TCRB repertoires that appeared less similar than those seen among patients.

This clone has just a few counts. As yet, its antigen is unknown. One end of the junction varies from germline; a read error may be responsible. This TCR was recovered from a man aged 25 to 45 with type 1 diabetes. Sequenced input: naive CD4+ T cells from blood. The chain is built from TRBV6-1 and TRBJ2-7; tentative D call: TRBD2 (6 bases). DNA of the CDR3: TGTGCCAGCGTGGTGAGCGGGCTTAAACCCGAGCTGTACTTC. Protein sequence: CASVVSGLKPELYF.